The rows below give T cell receptor beta chains drawn from one sample of a study of T-cell memory formation after mild COVID-19. TCRdb itself ran the 5' RACE reads through MiXCR, one entry per CDR3 protein. The sample carries roughly 260,000 distinct CDR3 sequences, about 15% recorded once. Sequencing used PBMCs or a T cell subset sorted from them (not recorded which). Every receptor here comes from a man aged 18 to 29 who had mild COVID-19 (a few samples of this study predate the infection). Cell type and time point are not known. CDR3s include the opening cysteine and the closing phenylalanine or tryptophan. The D gene is left open where the match is weak. Clone size is given for some rows only: seen once, a few or many times, or a class if the clone is expanded.

j_call clone_size d_call v_call cdr3_nt cdr3_aa
TRBJ2-7 few - TRBV4-1 TGCGCCAGCAGCCAAGCGAGACGAGGGGACGAGCAGTACTTC CASSQARRGDEQYF
TRBJ2-7 - - TRBV30 TGTGCCTGGACCGTCCAGGGGAGGTACGAGCAGTACTTC CAWTVQGRYEQYF
TRBJ2-5 few - TRBV20-1 TGCAGTGCCGGAGGGGGGCAAGAGACCCAGTACTTC CSAGGGQETQYF
TRBJ2-1 - TRBD1 TRBV5-5 TGTGCCAGCAGCTTGTACAGGGGGATGGGGGATGAGCAGTTCTTC CASSLYRGMGDEQFF
TRBJ1-1 few - TRBV9 TGTGCCAGCAGCGGAGCGGGAGAAATGAACACTGAAGCTTTCTTT CASSGAGEMNTEAFF
TRBJ1-5 many - TRBV10-1 TGCGCCAGCAGTCGGCGGAGCAATCAGCCCCAGCATTTT CASSRRSNQPQHF
TRBJ1-5 - TRBD1 TRBV12-3/TRBV12-4 TGTGCCAGCAGCCCACAGGGGGGGGCAGGTCAGCCCCAGCATTTT CASSPQGGAGQPQHF
TRBJ1-6 few TRBD1 TRBV27 TGTGCCAGCAGCATAGACAGGGGGTATACCTCCTATAATTCACCCCTCCACTTT CASSIDRGYTSYNSPLHF
TRBJ1-1 - TRBD1 TRBV7-9 TGTGCCAGCAGCCCACAGGGGGAGGGCACTGAAGCTTTCTTT CASSPQGEGTEAFF
TRBJ2-1 - TRBD1 TRBV5-1 TGCGCCAGCAGCCGATCCTCGACAGGGCCGCTTCCCTACAATGAGCAGTTCTTC CASSRSSTGPLPYNEQFF
TRBJ2-3 few TRBD2 TRBV6-5 TGTGCCAGCAGTTACGACAGCGGGGGGGCCTTAGATACGCAGTATTTT CASSYDSGGALDTQYF
TRBJ2-5 many - TRBV12-3/TRBV12-4 TGTGCCAGCACCCCTGGTCCGAGGGAGACCCAGTACTTC CASTPGPRETQYF
TRBJ1-5 few - TRBV12-3/TRBV12-4 TGTGCCAGCTGGAGTCAGGACGGTCAGCCCCAGCATTTT CASWSQDGQPQHF
TRBJ2-2 - - TRBV6-1 TGTGCCAGCCACCGGCATGATACATGGGCCGGGGAGCTGTTTTTT CASHRHDTWAGELFF
TRBJ1-1 - - TRBV7-2 TGTGCCAGCAGCCCGGCGATGACTGAAGCTTTCTTT CASSPAMTEAFF
TRBJ2-1 many TRBD1 TRBV7-3 TGCGCCAGCAGCTTGACAGGGGGCTCCTACAATGAGCAGTTCTTC CASSLTGGSYNEQFF
TRBJ2-7 - TRBD1 TRBV7-2 TGTGCCAGCAGCAAAGACAGGGGCGTCTACGAGCAGTACTTC CASSKDRGVYEQYF
TRBJ1-1 - - TRBV5-1 TGCGCCAGCAGCTTATATCAACAGGGAATGGGGGCTTTCTTT CASSLYQQGMGAFF
TRBJ2-3 few - TRBV4-3 TGCGCCAGCGCGACCGGATTTAGCGTCCTTCAGCAGTATTTT CASATGFSVLQQYF
TRBJ2-4 few - TRBV30 TGTGCCTGGAGTCGAGGGATTTACTTC CAWSRGIYF
TRBJ1-4 few - TRBV6-5 TGTGCCAGCAGCGAACGCCTAGCTAATGAAAAACTGTTTTTT CASSERLANEKLFF
TRBJ1-5 few - TRBV3-1 TGTGCCAGCAGCCAAGGGGGATTTGGGCAGCCCCAGCATTTT CASSQGGFGQPQHF
TRBJ2-2 few TRBD2 TRBV24-1 TGTGCCACCAGTGACTCCAGCGGGGGGCTCACCGGGGAGCTGTTTTTT CATSDSSGGLTGELFF
TRBJ2-7 many TRBD2 TRBV20-1 TGCAGTGCTAGAGGGCAGCGGGGGTACGAGCAGTACTTC CSARGQRGYEQYF
TRBJ2-1 - TRBD1 TRBV9 TGTGCCAGCAGCACCGGACAGGGTAACTACGAGCAGTTCTTC CASSTGQGNYEQFF
TRBJ1-4 few - TRBV24-1 TGTGCCACCAGAACCGGGACCAGATTAGCGTGGAGAAAACTGTTTTTT CATRTGTRLAWRKLFF
TRBJ1-1 few TRBD1 TRBV5-8 TGTGCCAGCAGCTTTACAGGGGGATTAGGAGCTTTCTTT CASSFTGGLGAFF
TRBJ2-1 few TRBD2 TRBV2 TGTGCCAGCAGTACGGGGGGGGACCAGTTCTTC CASSTGGDQFF
TRBJ2-7 many - TRBV2 TGTGCCAGCAGTGATGTGGGGGCCGGCTTGAAGCAGTACTTC CASSDVGAGLKQYF
TRBJ2-7 - - TRBV15 TGTGCCACCAGCAGAGATGCCGAGCAGTACTTC CATSRDAEQYF
TRBJ2-1 many - TRBV5-1 TGCGCCAGCAGCCCCGACAGCTCTGGTGAGCAGTTCTTC CASSPDSSGEQFF
TRBJ2-3 - - TRBV14 TGTGCCAGCAGCCAAGGGGTAAAGGGGGCAGATACGCAGTATTTT CASSQGVKGADTQYF
TRBJ2-3 - TRBD2 TRBV29-1 TGCAGCGTTGAACATGCGGGGGGCCAGTCCGGGTATACGCAGTATTTT CSVEHAGGQSGYTQYF
TRBJ2-6 few - TRBV2 TGTGCCAGCAGTGAGACTGGGGCCAACGTCCTGACTTTC CASSETGANVLTF